A selection of T cell receptor beta chains follows, all from one sample in a study of blood T cell repertoires in COVID-19. Measured with immunoSEQ multiplex PCR; TCRdb has only the in-frame clones, and not every one. The table shows roughly 180,000 clones, with about 85% occurring only once. Sequencing input: peripheral blood. Receptors were obtained from a woman aged 55-70 years with acute or convalescent COVID-19. Each CDR3 is given with its conserved first and last residue. D genes are given only for firm matches. A clone size is listed for some rows: how often the clone was seen (once, few, many), or a class if it is expanded.

D gene,clone size,J gene,V gene,CDR3 DNA,CDR3 protein
TRBD1,-,TRBJ1-5,TRBV28,TGTGCCAGCAGTTATCCGGGACAGGGGAACAATCAGCCCCAGCATTTT,CASSYPGQGNNQPQHF
TRBD1,-,TRBJ1-2,TRBV15,TGTGCCACCAGCAGACCCGGGACAGGGGGCCCCGGCTACACCTTC,CATSRPGTGGPGYTF
-,-,TRBJ2-1,TRBV2,TGTGCCAGCACGCGGACCTACAATGAGCAGTTCTTC,CASTRTYNEQFF
-,once,TRBJ1-4,TRBV19,TGTGCCAGTATACGTGGGGCAAATACTAATGAAAAACTGTTTTTT,CASIRGANTNEKLFF
-,once,TRBJ1-5,TRBV19,TGTGCCAGTAGTATAGGGCAAGATCAGCCCCAGCATTTT,CASSIGQDQPQHF
-,once,TRBJ1-3,TRBV25-1,TGTGCCAGCAGTGGAGTAAGCTCTGGAAACACCATATATTTT,CASSGVSSGNTIYF
-,-,TRBJ2-6,TRBV24-1,TGTGCCACCAGTGACCAACGGGGGTCTGGGGCCAACGTCCTGACTTTC,CATSDQRGSGANVLTF
-,-,TRBJ1-6,TRBV19,TGTGCCACCGGGACACCGAATTCACCCCTCCACTTT,CATGTPNSPLHF
-,-,TRBJ1-5,TRBV9,TGTGCCAGCAGCGGCTTTCAGGGGTATAGCAATCAGCCCCAGCATTTT,CASSGFQGYSNQPQHF
-,-,TRBJ2-2,TRBV2,TGTGCCAGCAGTGAACCGGGAGTCACCGGGGAGCTGTTTTTT,CASSEPGVTGELFF
-,-,TRBJ1-5,TRBV6-2/TRBV6-3,TGTGCCAGCAGTGGGAGGGTTTATAGCAATCAGCCCCAGCATTTT,CASSGRVYSNQPQHF
-,-,TRBJ2-7,TRBV18,TGTGCCAGCTCACCCTCAGCCTACGAGCAGTACTTC,CASSPSAYEQYF
TRBD1,-,TRBJ1-5,TRBV6-1,TGTGCCAGCAGTGAAACAGGGGGCAATCAGCCCCAGCATTTT,CASSETGGNQPQHF
TRBD2,-,TRBJ2-1,TRBV3-1/TRBV3-2,TGTGCCAGCAGCCCACTAGCGGGGAGTAGTTCCTTCTTC,CASSPLAGSSSFF
TRBD2,few,TRBJ2-4,TRBV2,TGTGCCAGCAGTCCAGGTGGACTAGCGGGAGACAAGTACTTC,CASSPGGLAGDKYF
-,-,TRBJ2-5,TRBV29-1,TGCAGCGTTGTGAGAGCTAGGCAAGAGACCCAGTACTTC,CSVVRARQETQYF
-,-,TRBJ2-5,TRBV7-6,TGTGCCAGCAGCCAGGGGTTCAGGCAGGGCGGAGAGACCCAGTACTTC,CASSQGFRQGGETQYF
TRBD1,once,TRBJ1-6,TRBV28,TGTGCCAGCAGTACCTTCGGACAGGGTGGAGCGACTTCACCCCTCCACTTT,CASSTFGQGGATSPLHF
-,-,TRBJ2-1,TRBV5-1,TGCGCCAGCAGCTTGGGTAGCGCCCCATTGAGGGAGCAGTTCTTC,CASSLGSAPLREQFF
-,-,TRBJ2-1,TRBV21-1,TGTGCCATCGTCACCTCTAGCCCAAGGGACATAGGGTACAATGAGCAGTTCTTC,CAIVTSSPRDIGYNEQFF